A single sample is the source of the 13 T cell receptor beta chains below, sequenced in a study of cytomegalovirus exposure and HLA in healthy donors. Both 60 Vbeta primers and 13 Jbeta primers went into the PCR. Sequencing was performed with immunoSEQ multiplex PCR; in TCRdb, only in-frame clones are kept and a portion is missing. The sample gives fewer than 200,000 clones, 75% to 90% of which show up once; about 2% is in the top ten. What was sequenced was PBMCs. The receptors were sampled from a male donor in good health and CMV-seronegative.

The chain recombines TRBV9 with TRBJ1-1, with a tentative D call TRBD1 (6 bases). Germline V gene sequence: CDR1 SGDLS, CDR2 YYNGEE. The germline V and J ends were trimmed by 4 bases and 0 bases, with 13 bases remaining between them. This CDR3 region has 15 residues. The CDR3 sequence: CASSPGDTLNTEAFF. The CDR3, as DNA: TGTGCCAGCAGCCCCGGGGACACGTTGAACACTGAAGCTTTCTTT.

The chain carries TRBV5-1 and TRBJ2-3; possible D gene TRBD1, 6 bases. This CDR3 has 15 residues. CDR1 and CDR2 from the germline V gene are SGHRS and YFSETQ. V lost 0 bases and J lost 2, with 10 bases in between. The chain's CDR3 is CASSLDRQATDTQYF. The CDR3 coding sequence is TGCGCCAGCAGCTTGGACCGACAGGCCACAGATACGCAGTATTTT.

The rearrangement links TRBV6-1 to TRBJ2-7; D uncertain. The CDR3 runs 15 residues. V lost 2 bases and J 3 bases, leaving 14 bases between the germline ends. Germline V gene data show CDR1 as MNHNS and CDR2 as SASEGT. The CDR3 DNA reads TGTGCCAGCAGTGAACCGTCCAGTGAAGACTACGAGCAGTACTTC. This sequence encodes CASSEPSSEDYEQYF.

The V call is TRBV5-4, the J call TRBJ2-1; TRBD2 might be the D (6 bases). Germline lookup yields CDR1 SGHNT and CDR2 YYREEE (reference sequence). The CDR3 runs to 13 residues. The V end lost 4 bases, the J end lost 4 bases, and 9 bases lay between the germline ends. Here the CDR3 reads CASSPGRYNEQFF. Written as DNA, the CDR3 is TGTGCCAGCAGCCCGGGGAGGTACAATGAGCAGTTCTTC.

The V gene is TRBV6-1, the J gene TRBJ1-6; a possible D gene is TRBD1 (5 bases). There are 14 residues in the CDR3. CDR1 and CDR2 (germline): MNHNS, SASEGT. Trimming took off 6 bases at V and 2 bases at J, with 8 bases between the two ends. CDR3 DNA sequence: TGTGCCAGCAGCTCAGGGCCCTATAATTCACCCCTCCACTTT. This gives the protein CASSSGPYNSPLHF.

The rearrangement joins TRBV6-5 to TRBJ1-1; possibly TRBD1 for D (5 bases). Germline V gene sequence: CDR1 MNHEY, CDR2 SVGAGI. Trimming took off 8 bases at V and 6 bases at J, with 10 bases between the two ends. The CDR3 has 11 amino acids. The CDR3 DNA is TGTGCCAGCGTTCGGGGGGCTGAAGCTTTCTTT. Its protein product is CASVRGAEAFF.

A few counts support this clone. The chain carries TRBV7-9 and TRBJ1-5; possible D gene TRBD1, 5 bases. From germline, CDR1 is SEHNR and CDR2 FQNEAQ (reference sequence). Trimming stripped 2 bases from V and 9 bases from J, with 11 bases between. CDR3 length equals 13 residues. Written as DNA, the CDR3 is TGTGCCAGCAGCTTAATCGCCGGGGGGCCCCAGCATTTT. This codes for CASSLIAGGPQHF.

The V and J genes are TRBV5-4 and TRBJ2-7, with D maybe TRBD1 (5 bases). CDR3 length equals 13 residues. With 4 bases removed from V and 4 bases from J, the gap between germline ends came to 12 bases. Germline V gene lookup returns CDR1 SGHNT and CDR2 YYREEE (reference sequence). The CDR3, as DNA: TGTGCCAGCAGCCGGACAAGTACATACGAGCAGTACTTC. Translated: CASSRTSTYEQYF.

This clone has just a few counts. The chain uses TRBV28 and TRBJ1-2; 8 positions agree with TRBD1. CDR1 and CDR2 from the germline V gene are MDHEN and SYDVKM. The CDR3 consists of 15 residues. V dropped 5 bases and J dropped 5; count of bases not matched to a gene: 10. The CDR3 DNA reads TGTGCCAGCAGTCTCTGGACAGGGATCGGGTATGGCTACACCTTC. Its translation is CASSLWTGIGYGYTF.

The V call is TRBV2, the J call TRBJ1-6; 10 bases are shared with TRBD1. Germline trimming cut 7 bases from V and 9 bases from J; bases unmatched to any gene: 6. Germline V gene data show CDR1 as SNHLY and CDR2 as FYNNEI. This CDR3 spans 14 amino acids. This CDR3 reads CASMDGTGVSPLHF. CDR3 nucleotides: TGTGCCAGCATGGATGGGACAGGGGTTTCACCCCTCCACTTT.

V gene TRBV4-3 combines with J gene TRBJ1-2; TRBD1 is a possible D gene (6 bases). V lost 4 bases to trimming and J lost 0 bases, with 12 bases between them. The CDR3 is 15 residues long. In germline, CDR1 is LGHNA, CDR2 YSLEER. CDR3 bases: TGCGCCAGCAGCCTCCAGGACAGATCTAACTATGGCTACACCTTC. Translated, it gives CASSLQDRSNYGYTF.

This chain links TRBV4-3 with TRBJ1-2, with 8 nucleotides matching TRBD1. The junction had 5 bases not matched to a gene; V was cut back by 0 bases and J by 5 bases. CDR3 size: 15 residues. CDR1 and CDR2 (germline): LGHNA, YSLEER. CDR3 nucleotide sequence: TGCGCCAGCAGCCAAGAGCAGGGGGCATTATATGGCTACACCTTC. Its protein is CASSQEQGALYGYTF.

CDR3 nucleotide sequence: TGTGCCAGTAGTCTTTGGACAGGGGCAAGCGGGAACACTGAAGCTTTCTTT. Amino acids: CASSLWTGASGNTEAFF. J is TRBJ1-1 and V is TRBV19; 9 bases line up with TRBD1. The CDR3 is made up of 17 amino acids. CDR1 is LNHDA and CDR2 is SQIVND in the germline V gene (reference sequence). Trimming took 5 bases from V and 1 from J; bases not matched to a gene: 11.